Sequencing of this T cell receptor beta chain was carried out in a study of CD8 T cells in ankylosing spondylitis. Making the TCR beta libraries involved quantitative 5'-RACE with molecular barcodes. One entry per CDR3 protein, called by TCRdb with MiXCR from the 5' RACE reads. This sample yields about 240,000 distinct CDR3 sequences, of which over 8.5% are seen a single time; 6.8% belongs to the top ten. Overall study results and limits: Past research had described some motif variants in reactive arthritis synovial fluid and blood. Disease-associated clones were reportedly significantly overrepresented in matched ankylosing spondylitis synovial fluid. Among TCR beta sequences, a motif of under ten highly homologous variants appeared characteristic of ankylosing spondylitis blood.

A note on this clonotype: No antigen is known for it.

This CDR3 spans 15 amino acids. V gene TRBV21-1 combines with J gene TRBJ1-1. TRBV21-1 is noted as a pseudogene. The sequenced material came from blood, either unsorted or a sorted T cell fraction (not recorded which). The source is a male donor with ankylosing spondylitis or in good health (not recorded which). CDR3 loop: CASLDQRGRNTKAFF. The CDR3 DNA follows: TGTGCCAGCCTAGATCAACGTGGCCGGAACACTAAAGCTTTCTTT.